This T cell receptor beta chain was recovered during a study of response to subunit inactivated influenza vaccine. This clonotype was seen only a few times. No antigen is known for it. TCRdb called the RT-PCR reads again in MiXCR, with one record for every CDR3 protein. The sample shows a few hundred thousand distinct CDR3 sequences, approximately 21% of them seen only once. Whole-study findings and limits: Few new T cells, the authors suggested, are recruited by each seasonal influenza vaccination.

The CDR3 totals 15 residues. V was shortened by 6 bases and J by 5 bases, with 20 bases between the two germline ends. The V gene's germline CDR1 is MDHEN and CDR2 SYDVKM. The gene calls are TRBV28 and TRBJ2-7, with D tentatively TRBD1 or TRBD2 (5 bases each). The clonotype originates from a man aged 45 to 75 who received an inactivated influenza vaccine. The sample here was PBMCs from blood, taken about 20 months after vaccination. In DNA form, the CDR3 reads TGTGCCAGCAGCTACGGTGGGGTGAGGGGTCACGAGCAGTACTTC. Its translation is CASSYGGVRGHEQYF.